This T cell receptor beta chain was documented in a study of T cells after yellow fever vaccination. Overall study: Preparation of fractions with low cell numbers was performed using SMART-Seq v4 Ultra Low Input.

This clonotype was seen many times. TCRdb itself ran the 5' RACE reads through MiXCR, one entry per CDR3 protein. This table has tens of thousands of distinct CDR3 sequences, around 6.9% appearing once. The germline V and J ends were trimmed by 4 bases and 3 bases, with 6 bases remaining between them. The V gene's germline CDR1 is MNHEY and CDR2 SVGEGT. CDR3 length: 12 residues. This receptor was identified in a man between 18 and 35 years old who received the YFV17D yellow fever vaccine. This chain connects TRBV6-2 or TRBV6-3 to TRBJ2-5, with D possibly TRBD2 on 5 matching bases. The source was CD8+ T cells sorted from PBMCs, collected on the day of the first yellow fever vaccination. The CDR3 spells CASSSREETQYF. DNA for the CDR3: TGTGCCAGCAGTTCGCGGGAAGAGACCCAGTACTTC.